This TCR beta chain was sequenced for a study of OX40 agonist ivuxolimab in advanced cancers. The study in broad terms: Ivuxolimab was a fully human IgG2 agonistic monoclonal antibody targeting the costimulatory receptor OX40 (CD134). Prior anti-PD-1, anti-PD-L1 or anti-CTLA-4 therapy was permitted, and approximately 39% of dose-escalation patients had received checkpoint inhibitors. Intravenous ivuxolimab was administered to patients every 2 weeks at six dose levels: 0.01, 0.1, 0.3, 1.5, 3 and 10 mg/kg. The dose-escalation cohort was 82.7% male with a mean age of about 65 years, ranging from 23 to 79. Of the 50 to 55 patients in dose escalation, about 20 had hepatocellular carcinoma, approximately 15 had melanoma, 9 had renal cell carcinoma and 9 had head and neck cancer. Three dose-escalation patients achieved partial responses, one with hepatocellular carcinoma and two with cutaneous melanoma. Peripheral TCRbeta sequencing was intended to test whether TCR sequence diversity was altered and clonal T-cell expansion was caused by ivuxolimab. The monotherapy dose-escalation portion (N ≈ 57 patients) of the phase I ivuxolimab trial is reported in the paper.

V ends up 3 bases short and J 0 bases short, with an unmatched junction base count of 6. The CDR3 runs 17 amino acids, cysteine and phenylalanine included. Just CDR3 DNA is preserved here, 51 bases in frame from base 1. CDR1 and CDR2, per the germline V gene (reference sequence), are WNHNN and SYGVQD. Genomic DNA was isolated from the sorted cells so that the TCRbeta CDR3 region could be sequenced. The immunoSEQ Assay was used for sequencing of TCRbeta CDR3 regions. TCRdb obtained this table from immuneACCESS and retained in-frame rearrangements with V and J assigned. These tables miss some clones; where compared with another copy, unresolved V genes account for less than half of the shortfall, and the remainder is unexplained. The sample has some 99,000 clones on record, about 86% of them singletons. Of the sample, more than 1.1% is held by the ten largest clones. Results the study describes overall, beyond this receptor: Which antigens the clonally expanded peripheral T cells were specific for was not determined. At doses from 0.1 to 3.0 mg/kg, clonal expansion was seen in both CD4+ and CD8+ blood T cells between baseline and week 6. After ivuxolimab, CD8+ T cells had more expanded clones than CD4+ T cells on average. In the 0.1-3.0 mg/kg groups, partial responders had among the lowest normalized peripheral clonal expansion, particularly in CD8+ T cells. Low levels of normalized T-cell clonal expansion were also shown by some nonresponding patients.

Details on this clone: Which antigen it targets is not known. Per-nucleotide qualities are absent, and no much larger clonotype sits a single base away.

The trial excluded patients who had a history of autoimmune disease or who were on systemic immunosuppression. Peripheral blood for TCR sequencing was collected from all dose cohorts at baseline, on cycle 4 day 1, and on cycle 7 day 1. Samples were obtained from an open-label, multicenter, first-in-human phase I dose-escalation trial of ivuxolimab. Adults with locally advanced or metastatic head and neck squamous cell, hepatocellular, melanoma or renal cell carcinoma were enrolled in the trial. Before TCR sequencing, CD4+ and CD8+ T cells were separately sorted from peripheral blood. Recombination linked TRBV10-1 to TRBJ2-4, with 9 bases matching TRBD1. This clonotype was sampled from an adult with an advanced solid tumor such as melanoma, head and neck, liver or kidney cancer. The sample was CD4+ or CD8+ T cells sorted from blood, taken in a trial of the OX40 agonist ivuxolimab. The CDR3 region has the sequence CASSEGGTGRAKNIQYF. The DNA sequence reads TGCGCCAGCAGTGAAGGGGGGACAGGGCGAGCCAAAAACATTCAGTACTTC.